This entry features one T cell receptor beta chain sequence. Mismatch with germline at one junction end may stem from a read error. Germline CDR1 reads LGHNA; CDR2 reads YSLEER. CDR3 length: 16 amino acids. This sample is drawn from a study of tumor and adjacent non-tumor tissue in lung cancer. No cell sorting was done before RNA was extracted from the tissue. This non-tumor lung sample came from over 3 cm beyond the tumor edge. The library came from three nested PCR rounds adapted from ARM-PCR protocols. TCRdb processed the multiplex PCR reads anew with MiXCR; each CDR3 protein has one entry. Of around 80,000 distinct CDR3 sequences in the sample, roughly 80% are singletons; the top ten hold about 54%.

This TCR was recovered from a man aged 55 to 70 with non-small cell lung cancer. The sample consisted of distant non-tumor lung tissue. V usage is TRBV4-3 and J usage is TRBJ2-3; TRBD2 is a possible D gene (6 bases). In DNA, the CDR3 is TGCGCTAGCAGCCAAGATAAAGCGGGCACCACAGATGCGCAGTATTTT. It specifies CASSQDKAGTTDAQYF.